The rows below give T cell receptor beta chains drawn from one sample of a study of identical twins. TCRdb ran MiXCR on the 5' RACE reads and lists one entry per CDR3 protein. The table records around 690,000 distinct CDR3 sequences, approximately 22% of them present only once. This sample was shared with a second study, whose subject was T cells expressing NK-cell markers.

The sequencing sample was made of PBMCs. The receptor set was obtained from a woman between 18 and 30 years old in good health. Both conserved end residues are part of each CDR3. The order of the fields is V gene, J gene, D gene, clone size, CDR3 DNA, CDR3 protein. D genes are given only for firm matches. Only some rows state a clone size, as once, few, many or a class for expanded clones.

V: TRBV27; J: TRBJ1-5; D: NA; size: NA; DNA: TGTGCCAGCAGTCTGACAGGCAGCATTCAGCCCCAGCATTTT; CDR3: CASSLTGSIQPQHF
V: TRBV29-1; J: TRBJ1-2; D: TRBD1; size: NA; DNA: TGCAGCGCTCGTAGCCCTGACAGGGGCGGGAACTATGGCTACACCTTC; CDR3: CSARSPDRGGNYGYTF
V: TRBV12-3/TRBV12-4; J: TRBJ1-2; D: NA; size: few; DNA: TGTGCCAGCAGTCACGGTGGCTACACCTTC; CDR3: CASSHGGYTF
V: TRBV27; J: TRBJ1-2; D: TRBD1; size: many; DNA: TGTGCCAGCAGCCCGCGGACAGGGGATGGCTACACCTTC; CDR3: CASSPRTGDGYTF
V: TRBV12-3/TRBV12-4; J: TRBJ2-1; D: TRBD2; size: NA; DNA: TGTGCCAGCAGTCCAGGGGCGGGGGGTTCTAACTACAATGAGCAGTTCTTC; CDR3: CASSPGAGGSNYNEQFF
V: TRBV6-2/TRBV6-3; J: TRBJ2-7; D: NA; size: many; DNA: TGTGCCAGCAGTTGGGATCGACCCACGGCCTACGAGCAGTACTTC; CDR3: CASSWDRPTAYEQYF
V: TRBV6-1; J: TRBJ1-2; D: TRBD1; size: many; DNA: TGTGCCAGCTTCAGGACAGGGAGCTATGGCTACACCTTC; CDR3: CASFRTGSYGYTF
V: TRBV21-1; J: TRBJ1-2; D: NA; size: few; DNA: TGTGCCAGCCGAGTGGTGGGCTACACCTTC; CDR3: CASRVVGYTF
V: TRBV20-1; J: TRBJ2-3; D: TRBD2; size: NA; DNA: TGCAGTGCTCCCCGACCTCGGACTAGGAGCACAGATACGCAGTATTTT; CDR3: CSAPRPRTRSTDTQYF
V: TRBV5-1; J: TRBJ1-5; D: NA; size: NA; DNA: TGCGCCAGCAGCTTAGGGGAACTCAATCAGCCCCAGCATTTT; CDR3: CASSLGELNQPQHF
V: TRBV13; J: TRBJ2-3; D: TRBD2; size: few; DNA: TGTGCCAGCAGCTTATTTGCGGGAGTTGCAGATACGCAGTATTTT; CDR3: CASSLFAGVADTQYF
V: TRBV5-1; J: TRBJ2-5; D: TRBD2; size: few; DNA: TGCGCCAGCAGCTTGGGTTGGGGAGGGGAAGAAGAGACCCAGTACTTC; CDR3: CASSLGWGGEEETQYF